The 30 T cell receptor beta chains listed next were all sequenced from one sample in a study of OX40 agonist ivuxolimab in advanced cancers. TCRdb keeps only in-frame clones here, not all; method: immunoSEQ multiplex PCR. The sample holds tens of thousands of clones, less than 90% seen once. Here the sequenced sample was CD4+ or CD8+ T cells sorted from blood, taken in a trial of the OX40 agonist ivuxolimab. These receptors were taken from an adult with an advanced solid tumor such as melanoma, head and neck, liver or kidney cancer.

The chain uses TRBV4-1 and TRBJ2-3, with 7 nucleotides matching TRBD1. This CDR3 has 15 amino acids. After removal of 4 bases from V and 2 bases from J, the junction contained 6 bases not matched to a gene. Germline assignment: CDR1 MGHRA and CDR2 YSYEKL. The CDR3 DNA is TGCGCCAGCAGCCCGCCGGGACAGATCACAGATACGCAGTATTTT. Protein product: CASSPPGQITDTQYF.

This chain links TRBV6-5 with TRBJ1-1; D not certain. Trimming took off 2 bases at V and 5 bases at J, with 6 bases between the two ends. The CDR3 is 12 residues long. CDR1 MNHEY and CDR2 SVGAGI come from the germline V gene. The CDR3 DNA reads as TGTGCCAGCAGTTACCTAGGGACTGAAGCTTTCTTT. It specifies CASSYLGTEAFF.

The gene calls are TRBV19 and TRBJ1-1; 7 positions match TRBD1. The germline V gene has CDR1 LNHDA and CDR2 SQIVND (reference sequence). CDR3 size: 13 residues. The V and J ends lost 7 bases and 1 base, in that order; junction bases with no gene match: 3. The CDR3 region is CASTGTANTEAFF. CDR3 DNA sequence: TGTGCCAGTACCGGGACAGCGAACACTGAAGCTTTCTTT.

The V call is TRBV5-1, the J call TRBJ2-1; D may be TRBD1 (6 bases). The germline V gene has CDR1 SGHRS and CDR2 YFSETQ. V lost 4 bases and J lost 0, with 20 bases in between. CDR3 size: 18 residues. CDR3 coding DNA: TGCGCCAGCAGCACCAGTACAGGGTCTTTAAGCTCCTACAATGAGCAGTTCTTC. It is translated as CASSTSTGSLSSYNEQFF.

The chain joins TRBV11-3 to TRBJ2-1; 10 nucleotides align to TRBD1. The CDR3 length is 16 residues. Germline assignment: CDR1 SGHNT and CDR2 YENEEA. Trimming took 4 bases from V and 7 from J; bases not matched to a gene: 10. CDR3 protein: CASSSSRQGARNEQFF. The DNA of the CDR3 is TGTGCCAGCAGCTCTAGCAGACAGGGGGCTAGGAATGAGCAGTTCTTC.

The chain is built from TRBV5-1 and TRBJ1-2; 9 positions agree with TRBD1. Germline V gene data show CDR1 as SGHRS and CDR2 as YFSETQ. Germline trimming cut 1 base from V and 2 bases from J; bases unmatched to any gene: 3. This CDR3 has 15 amino acids. In DNA, the CDR3 is TGCGCCAGCAGCTTGTTCACAGGGGGCAACTATGGCTACACCTTC. Protein sequence: CASSLFTGGNYGYTF.

The chain carries TRBV12-5 and TRBJ1-2; D is ambiguous. The CDR3 loop spans 14 amino acids. Trimming shortened V by 0 bases and J by 4 bases, and 9 bases separated the two germline ends. CDR1 LGHNT and CDR2 FRNRAP come from the germline V gene. The CDR3, as DNA: TGTGCTAGTGGTTTGGTCCCAATTGGCTATGGCTACACCTTC. It translates to CASGLVPIGYGYTF.

This CDR3 reads CASSYDPGTPQETQYF. The CDR3, as DNA: TGTGCCAGCAGTTACGACCCCGGGACACCGCAAGAGACCCAGTACTTC. This sequence joins TRBV6-5 and TRBJ2-5, with D maybe TRBD1 (6 bases). The length of the CDR3 is 16 residues. The germline V and J ends were trimmed by 2 bases and 2 bases, with 15 bases remaining between them. Per germline, CDR1 MNHEY and CDR2 SVGAGI.

This clone was picked up a small number of times. The chain carries TRBV7-8 and TRBJ1-5, with D uncertain. The V end was cut by 0 bases, the J end by 7 bases, with 7 bases between. CDR1 and CDR2 from the germline V gene are SGHVS and FQNEAQ. The CDR3 consists of 13 residues. The CDR3 spells CASSLAKVQPQHF. The CDR3 bases are TGTGCCAGCAGCTTAGCTAAGGTGCAGCCCCAGCATTTT.

The J gene is TRBJ2-5, the V gene TRBV11-3; D is unresolved. The CDR3 covers 15 residues. In germline, CDR1 is SGHNT, CDR2 YENEEA. V was trimmed by 0 bases and J by 0 bases, leaving 8 bases between them. The CDR3 region is CASSLEHGYQETQYF. The CDR3 coding sequence is TGTGCCAGCAGCTTAGAACACGGGTACCAAGAGACCCAGTACTTC.

V and J are TRBV7-8 and TRBJ1-5; tentative D call: TRBD1 (6 bases). Trimming stripped 2 bases from V and 5 bases from J, with 16 bases between. The CDR3 extends over 16 amino acids. Germline values: CDR1 SGHVS, CDR2 FQNEAQ. DNA for the CDR3: TGTGCCAGCAGCTTACGGGGCGGGACATCCCATCAGCCCCAGCATTTT. This codes for CASSLRGGTSHQPQHF.

The V gene is TRBV30, the J gene TRBJ1-4; TRBD1 aligns across 8 bases. The germline CDR1 and CDR2 sequences are GTSNPN and SVGIG (reference sequence). This CDR3 contains 13 residues. J was trimmed by 7 bases and V by 0 bases; bases with no gene match: 1. CDR3 nucleotide sequence: TGTGCCTGGAGTGTTCAGGGGGCTGAAAAACTGTTTTTT. It codes for CAWSVQGAEKLFF. The variable domain in full, with the rest retrieved from reference TRBV30 and TRBJ1-4, is SQTIHQWPATLVQPVGSPLSLECTVEGTSNPNLYWYRQAAGRGLQLLFYSVGIGQISSEVPQNLSASRPQDRQFILSSKKLLLSDSGFYLCAWSVQGAEKLFFGSGTQLSVL.

A single count supports this clone. This chain links TRBV11-2 with TRBJ2-7; TRBD2 matches 7 bases. The CDR3 has 17 amino acids. Germline V gene sequence: CDR1 SGHAT, CDR2 FQNNGV. V lost 2 bases, J lost 0 bases, and 10 bases stayed unmatched. CDR3: CASSLPRRPSGSYEQYF. In DNA form, the CDR3 reads TGTGCCAGCAGCTTACCCCGTCGGCCTAGCGGCTCCTACGAGCAGTACTTC.

In its sample, this clone was seen a few times. This chain connects TRBV10-2 to TRBJ1-2, with TRBD1 matching over 11 bases. Germline CDR1 is WSHSY and CDR2 is SAAADI. The V gene end was trimmed by 6 bases and the J gene end by 8 bases; junction bases not matched to a gene: 5. The CDR3 runs 13 residues. CDR3 protein: CASRGQGAGGYTF. CDR3 sequence (DNA): TGCGCCAGCAGAGGACAGGGGGCGGGAGGCTACACCTTC.

The CDR3 DNA sequence: TGCGCCAGCAGCTTGCCTAGCCCCACGGGGGAGCAGTACTTC. As protein: CASSLPSPTGEQYF. The V gene is TRBV5-1, the J gene TRBJ2-5; D possibly corresponds to TRBD2 (6 bases). CDR3 length equals 14 residues. Germline lookup yields CDR1 SGHRS and CDR2 YFSETQ. V shed 1 base and J shed 11 bases, with 18 bases lying between them.

The chain is built from TRBV19 and TRBJ2-5; D ambiguous. From germline, CDR1 is LNHDA and CDR2 SQIVND (reference sequence). The CDR3 length is 10 residues. Trimming left V 5 bases short and J 2 bases short, with 0 bases between. The CDR3: CASSQETQYF. CDR3 nucleotides: TGTGCCAGTAGTCAAGAGACCCAGTACTTC.

The chain couples TRBV5-6 to TRBJ2-2; 7 bases match TRBD2. This CDR3 has 17 amino acids. The V segment lost 1 base and the J segment 4 bases; nucleotides outside the gene matches: 10. The V gene's germline CDR1 is SGHDT and CDR2 YYEEEE. Here the CDR3 DNA reads TGTGCCAGCAGCTTGTACGTTAAAGGGAGGGCCACCGGGGAGCTGTTTTTT. Translating gives CASSLYVKGRATGELFF. Using reference TRBV5-6 and TRBJ2-2 for the parts outside the CDR3, the full variable domain is DAGVTQSPTHLIKTRGQQVTLRCSPKSGHDTVSWYQQALGQGPQFIFQYYEEEERQRGNFPDRFSGHQFPNYSSELNVNALLLGDSALYLCASSLYVKGRATGELFFGEGSRLTVL.

V usage is TRBV5-4 and J usage is TRBJ2-5; D is undetermined. The J call could be wrong; TRBJ2-7 is a better fit for the DNA end. The CDR3 length is 14 residues. Germline loops: CDR1 SGHNT, CDR2 YYREEE (reference sequence). The CDR3 protein is CASSPLAGSYEQYF. For the CDR3, the DNA is TGTGCCAGCAGCCCCCTTGCCGGCTCCTACGAGCAGTACTTC.

V and J are TRBV6-6 and TRBJ2-7, with 9 nucleotides matching TRBD2. The germline CDR1 and CDR2 sequences are MNHNY and SVGAGI (reference sequence). V was pared by 9 bases and J by 2 bases, with 8 bases of the junction left unmatched. The length of the CDR3 is 14 residues. CDR3 amino acids: CASYSGSQAYEQYF. For the CDR3, the DNA is TGTGCCAGTTATAGCGGGAGCCAGGCCTACGAGCAGTACTTC.

This chain joins TRBV6-4 and TRBJ2-1, with 11 nucleotides matching TRBD1. From germline, CDR1 is MRHNA and CDR2 SNTAGT. The CDR3 loop spans 15 amino acids. The ends lost 4 bases at V and 6 bases at J; junction bases unmatched: 5. CDR3 coding DNA: TGTGCCAGCAGTGTGTTCGGGACAGGGGGCAATGAGCAGTTCTTC. Residues: CASSVFGTGGNEQFF.

V usage is TRBV25-1 and J usage is TRBJ2-5; 8 bases match TRBD1. TRBJ2-7 matches the DNA end more closely, so the J call is doubtful. CDR1 is MGHDK and CDR2 is SYGVNS in the germline V gene. The CDR3 loop spans 14 amino acids. The CDR3 DNA reads as TGTGCCAGCAGTCATACGACAGGGGTCTACGAGCAGTACTTC. Residues: CASSHTTGVYEQYF.

V and J are TRBV29-1 and TRBJ1-2; tentatively, D is TRBD1 (6 bases). With 1 base removed from V and 7 bases from J, the gap between germline ends came to 19 bases. CDR1 and CDR2 from the germline V gene are SQVTM and ANQGSEA. The CDR3 runs to 15 residues. The chain's CDR3 is CSVEVRGAHMGGYTF. Written as DNA, the CDR3 is TGCAGCGTTGAAGTCCGGGGGGCGCATATGGGTGGCTACACCTTC.

The chain joins TRBV9 to TRBJ1-1; 7 bases map to TRBD1. Looked up from germline, CDR1 is SGDLS and CDR2 is YYNGEE. After removal of 0 bases from V and 7 bases from J, the junction contained 18 bases not matched to a gene. The CDR3 totals 18 residues. CDR3: CASSVDLGGDSRIREAFF. CDR3 bases: TGTGCCAGCAGCGTAGATCTTGGAGGGGACAGCCGAATCCGTGAAGCTTTCTTT.

The chain joins TRBV5-8 to TRBJ1-5, with D unresolved. The CDR3 extends over 14 amino acids. V was shortened by 3 bases and J by 6 bases, with 13 bases between the two germline ends. Germline V gives CDR1 SGHTS, CDR2 YDEGEE. This CDR3 is CASSSPVRAQPQHF. The CDR3 DNA follows: TGTGCCAGCAGCTCTCCGGTTAGGGCTCAGCCCCAGCATTTT. The entire variable domain, with the rest obtained from reference TRBV5-8 and TRBJ1-5, is as follows: EAGVTQSPTHLIKTRGQQATLRCSPISGHTSVYWYQQALGLGLQFLLWYDEGEERNRGNFPPRFSGRQFPNYSSELNVNALELEDSALYLCASSSPVRAQPQHFGDGTRLSIL.

This chain links TRBV9 with TRBJ1-6; a possible D gene is TRBD1 (6 bases). The CDR3 runs 18 residues. Per the germline V gene, CDR1 is SGDLS and CDR2 is YYNGEE. V was cut by 0 bases and J by 7 bases, with 20 bases left in between. This CDR3 reads CASSVDVQGRGYNSPLHF. The CDR3 DNA reads as TGTGCCAGCAGCGTAGATGTTCAGGGCAGGGGTTACAATTCACCCCTCCACTTT.

This rearrangement joins TRBV19 to TRBJ2-7; 9 nucleotides match TRBD1. V shed 5 bases and J 4 bases; nucleotides not matched to a gene: 9. The CDR3 is made up of 15 amino acids. The germline CDR1 and CDR2 sequences are LNHDA and SQIVND (reference sequence). CDR3 residues: CASSSQPGQGYEQYF. CDR3 bases: TGTGCCAGTAGTTCCCAACCGGGACAGGGTTACGAGCAGTACTTC.

V is TRBV4-1 and J is TRBJ2-7; 8 bases are a match to TRBD1. V was pared by 5 bases and J by 2 bases, with 5 bases of the junction left unmatched. The germline V gene encodes CDR1 MGHRA and CDR2 YSYEKL. The CDR3 covers 14 residues. The CDR3 DNA follows: TGCGCCAGCAGCGACGCAGGGGGCGCCTACGAGCAGTACTTC. Amino acid sequence: CASSDAGGAYEQYF.

The V gene is TRBV9, the J gene TRBJ2-7; possibly TRBD2 for D (6 bases). Germline CDR1 and CDR2: SGDLS and YYNGEE. The CDR3 contains 15 residues. V lost 0 bases, J lost 6 bases, and 16 bases lay in between. The CDR3 DNA follows: TGTGCCAGCAGCGTAGATCCCGCGGGGAACTCCGAGCAGTACTTC. It translates to CASSVDPAGNSEQYF.

This clone was recorded only once. The chain employs TRBV10-2 and TRBJ1-2; TRBD1 aligns across 9 bases. Germline CDR1 is WSHSY and CDR2 is SAAADI. CDR3 length: 14 residues. V lost 4 bases and J lost 2; bases outside the gene matches: 2. CDR3 coding DNA: TGCGCCAGCAGTGCCGGGACAGGGAACTATGGCTACACCTTC. This sequence encodes CASSAGTGNYGYTF.

The count of this clone is one. The chain carries TRBV14 and TRBJ2-2; D not certain. The CDR3 totals 13 residues. V was clipped by 3 bases and J by 2 bases, with 4 bases between them. Germline CDR1 and CDR2: SGHDN and FVKESK. The CDR3 DNA follows: TGTGCCAGCAGCCATCCAAACACCGGGGAGCTGTTTTTT. It specifies CASSHPNTGELFF.